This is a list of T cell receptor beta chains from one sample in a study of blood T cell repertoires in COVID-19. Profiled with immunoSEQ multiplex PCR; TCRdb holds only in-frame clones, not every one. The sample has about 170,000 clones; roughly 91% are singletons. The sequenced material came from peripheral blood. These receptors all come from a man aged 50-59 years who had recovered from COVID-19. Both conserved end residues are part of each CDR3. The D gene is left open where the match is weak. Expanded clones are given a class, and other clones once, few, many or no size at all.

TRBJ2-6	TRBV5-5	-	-	TGTGCCAGCAGCCCCAGGACATCTAGATCTGGGGCCAACGTCCTGACTTTC	CASSPRTSRSGANVLTF
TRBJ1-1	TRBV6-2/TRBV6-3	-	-	TGTGCCAGCAGCTCCTTATTCCGGACTGAAGCTTTCTTT	CASSSLFRTEAFF
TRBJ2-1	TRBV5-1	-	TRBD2	TGCGCCAGCAGCCCCCAGTCGGGACTAAACAATGAGCAGTTCTTC	CASSPQSGLNNEQFF
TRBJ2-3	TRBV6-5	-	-	TGTGCCAGCAGTTCTCCGGTAGATACGCAGTATTTT	CASSSPVDTQYF
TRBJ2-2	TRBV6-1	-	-	TGTGCCAGCAGTGAATCCGGGATCCGGGAGCTGTTTTTT	CASSESGIRELFF
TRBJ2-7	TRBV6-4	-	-	TGTGCCAGCAGTGCAGAGGCGCGGCAGTACTTC	CASSAEARQYF
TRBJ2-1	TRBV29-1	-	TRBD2	TGCAGCGTTGAAGAAAGACTAGCGGGAAGAGATGAGCAGTTCTTC	CSVEERLAGRDEQFF
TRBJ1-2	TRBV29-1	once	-	TGCAGCGGACTCAGGGAGGTGGAAGAGGGCTACACCTTC	CSGLREVEEGYTF
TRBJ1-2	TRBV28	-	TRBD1	TGTGCCAGCAGTTTATTCGGGACAGGAGGGGATGGCTACACCTTC	CASSLFGTGGDGYTF
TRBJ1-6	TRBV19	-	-	TGTGCCAGTAGTATAGGGGGGCGATCTAATTCACCCCTCCACTTT	CASSIGGRSNSPLHF
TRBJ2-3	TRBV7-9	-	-	TGTGCCAGCAGCTTAGGAGTTAGTGGGAGCTCAGATACGCAGTATTTT	CASSLGVSGSSDTQYF
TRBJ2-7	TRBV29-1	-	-	TGCAGCGTTGAAGCTAAGAATAAGCAGTACTTC	CSVEAKNKQYF
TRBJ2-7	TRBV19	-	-	TGTGCCACCTTGGACTCGGGGGCCTACGAGCAGTACTTC	CATLDSGAYEQYF
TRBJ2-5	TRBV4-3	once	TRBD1	TGCGCCAGCAGTCAAGGGGCCGGGACAGCCTTAGAGACCCAGTACTTC	CASSQGAGTALETQYF
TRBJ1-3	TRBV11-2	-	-	TGTGCCAGCAGCTTAGATCGGTTAGCGAGCTCTGGAAACACCATATATTTT	CASSLDRLASSGNTIYF
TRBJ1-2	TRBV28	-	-	TGTGCCACCCGGACAGCGATTTATGGCTACACCTTC	CATRTAIYGYTF
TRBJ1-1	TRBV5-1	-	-	TGCGCCAGCAGCTTCAGGGGCGATAACACTGAAGCTTTCTTT	CASSFRGDNTEAFF
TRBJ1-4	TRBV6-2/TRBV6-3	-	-	TGTGCCAGCAGTCTAGGGGGAAAACTGTTTTTT	CASSLGGKLFF
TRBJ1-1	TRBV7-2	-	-	TGTGCCAGCAGCTTAGGGGCGGGAAACACTGAAGCTTTCTTT	CASSLGAGNTEAFF
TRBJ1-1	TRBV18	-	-	TGTGCCAGCTCACTCGGACCAGGGTTGGATGACACTGAAGCTTTCTTT	CASSLGPGLDDTEAFF
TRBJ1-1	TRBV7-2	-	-	TGTGCCAGCAGCTTAGGAGGTATTGACACTGAAGCTTTCTTT	CASSLGGIDTEAFF
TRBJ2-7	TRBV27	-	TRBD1	TGTGCCAGCAGTAGCCGGGACAGGGGATGGTTGTTACAGTACTTC	CASSSRDRGWLLQYF
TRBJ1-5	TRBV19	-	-	TGTGCCAGTAGGGTGGGGGCGTTCGGCAATCAGCCCCAGCATTTT	CASRVGAFGNQPQHF
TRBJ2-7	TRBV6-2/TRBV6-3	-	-	TGTGCCAGCAGCGCCCCTAACGCCCGAAACGAGCAGTACTTC	CASSAPNARNEQYF
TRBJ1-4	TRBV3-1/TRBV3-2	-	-	TGTGCCAGCGGGGCGGGACTTAATGAAAAACTGTTTTTT	CASGAGLNEKLFF
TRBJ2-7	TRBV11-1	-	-	TGTGCCAGCAGCCCTCTTGGGCCGGCGAGCTCCTACGAGCAGTACTTC	CASSPLGPASSYEQYF
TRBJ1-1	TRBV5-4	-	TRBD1	TGTGCCAGCAGCGCTGGACAGGCCCGTGAAGCTTTCTTT	CASSAGQAREAFF
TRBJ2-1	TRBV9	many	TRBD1	TGTGCCAGCAGCGTATGGGACAGACCCTACAATGAGCAGTTCTTC	CASSVWDRPYNEQFF
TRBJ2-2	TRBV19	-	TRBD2	TGTGCCAGTAGTATCGGACTAGCGGGTGCCACCGGGGAGCTGTTTTTT	CASSIGLAGATGELFF
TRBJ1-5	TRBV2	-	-	TGTGCCAGCAGTGAAGCGAGCTGGAGCAATCAGCCCCAGCATTTT	CASSEASWSNQPQHF
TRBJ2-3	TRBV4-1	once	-	TGCGCCAGCAGCCAAGATCAGCTAGCGCCGAGCACAGATACGCAGTATTTT	CASSQDQLAPSTDTQYF
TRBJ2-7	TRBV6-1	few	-	TGTGCCAGCAGTGAAGCCCTAGGTGTGCAGTACTTC	CASSEALGVQYF
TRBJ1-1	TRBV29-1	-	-	TGCAGCGTTGAGGGCAGTAACACTGAAGCTTTCTTT	CSVEGSNTEAFF
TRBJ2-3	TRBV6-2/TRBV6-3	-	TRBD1	TGTGCCAGCAGTTACTCGGGACAGCCCACAGATACGCAGTATTTT	CASSYSGQPTDTQYF
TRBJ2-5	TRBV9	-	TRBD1	TGTGCCAGCAGCAGGGGACAGTCATCGGAAGAGACCCAGTACTTC	CASSRGQSSEETQYF
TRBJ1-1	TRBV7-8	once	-	TGTGCCAGCAGCTTAGGGCAGAACACTGAAGCTTTCTTT	CASSLGQNTEAFF
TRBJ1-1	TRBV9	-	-	TGTGCCAGCAGCGTAGAGGGAGACCGGGGAGGACCTGAAGCTTTCTTT	CASSVEGDRGGPEAFF
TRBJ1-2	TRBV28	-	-	TGTGCCACATTAAGATCGACAGGAAACTATGGCTACACCTTC	CATLRSTGNYGYTF
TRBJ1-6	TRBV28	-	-	TGTGCCAGCAGTCCGGGACTCCCATATAATTCACCCCTCCACTTT	CASSPGLPYNSPLHF
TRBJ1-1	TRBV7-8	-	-	TGTGCCAGCAGCTTACTCGGACAGACGGGGACTGAAGCTTTCTTT	CASSLLGQTGTEAFF
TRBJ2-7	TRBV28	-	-	TGTGCCAGCAGGGGGACATCATACGAGCAGTACTTC	CASRGTSYEQYF
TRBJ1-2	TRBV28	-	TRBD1	TGTGCCAGCAGTTTTCGGACAGGGGGGTATGGCTACACCTTC	CASSFRTGGYGYTF
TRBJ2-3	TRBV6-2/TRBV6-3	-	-	TGTGCCAGCAGTTACGACAGTACAGATACGCAGTATTTT	CASSYDSTDTQYF